A single sample is the source of the 17 T cell receptor beta chains below, sequenced in a study of CD8 T cells in ankylosing spondylitis. Whole-study findings and limits: A TCR beta motif of eight highly homologous variants appeared characteristic of ankylosing spondylitis blood.

No cognate antigen is known for these TCRs. TCRdb re-derived calls from the 5' RACE reads in MiXCR, one entry per CDR3 protein. The table has approximately 440,000 distinct CDR3 sequences, approximately 17% seen once; the top ten hold 0.85% to 1.3%. Material: blood, either unsorted or a sorted T cell fraction (not recorded which). The source is a male donor with ankylosing spondylitis.

In this sample, this clonotype turned up a few times. The chain has TRBV3-1 and TRBJ2-1, with D possibly TRBD2 on 5 matching bases. The germline CDR1 and CDR2 sequences are LGHDT and YNNKEL (reference sequence). Trimming pared 4 bases from V and 9 bases from J, leaving 13 bases between. The CDR3 totals 13 residues. This chain's CDR3 is CASSLGDIGEQFF. The CDR3 bases are TGTGCCAGCAGCCTGGGAGACATCGGTGAGCAGTTCTTC.

V gene TRBV4-1 combines with J gene TRBJ1-6, with a weak D call TRBD1 (5 bases). Trimming removed 2 bases from V and 0 bases from J, with 11 bases in between. Germline assignment: CDR1 MGHRA and CDR2 YSYEKL. This CDR3 has 17 residues. The CDR3 spells CASSQPDRTSYNSPLHF. The CDR3 nucleotides read TGCGCCAGCAGCCAACCCGACAGAACCTCCTATAATTCACCCCTCCACTTT.

V usage is TRBV5-1 and J usage is TRBJ2-3; 12 bases line up with TRBD2. This CDR3 region has 15 residues. The trim removed 1 base at V and 4 bases at J, leaving 1 base unmatched. From germline, CDR1 is SGHRS and CDR2 YFSETQ. The CDR3 coding sequence is TGCGCCAGCAGCTTGACTAGCGGGGGGCCAGATACGCAGTATTTT. Translating gives CASSLTSGGPDTQYF.

The sample holds a few counts of this clonotype. The genes are TRBV4-1 and TRBJ1-6; 11 nucleotides match TRBD1. The CDR3 totals 16 residues. Germline V gene lookup returns CDR1 MGHRA and CDR2 YSYEKL. The ends lost 4 bases at V and 6 bases at J; junction bases unmatched: 5. CDR3 loop: CASSPTDRGRNSPLHF. CDR3 sequence (DNA): TGCGCCAGCAGCCCCACGGACAGGGGGCGTAATTCACCCCTCCACTTT.

The chain has TRBV12-3 or TRBV12-4 and TRBJ1-1; D not resolved. V dropped 3 bases and J dropped 1 base, with 12 bases sitting between them. The length of the CDR3 is 15 residues. The CDR3 nucleotides read TGTGCCAGCAGTTTCGGACGGGGTCAGAACACTGAAGCTTTCTTT. As protein: CASSFGRGQNTEAFF.

The table lists this clonotype with a few counts. V usage is TRBV20-1 and J usage is TRBJ2-7, with TRBD1 as a possible D gene (6 bases). The length of the CDR3 is 11 residues. Trimming shortened V by 5 bases and J by 6 bases, and 11 bases separated the two germline ends. Per germline, CDR1 DFQATT and CDR2 SNEGSKA (reference sequence). As DNA, the CDR3 is TGCAGTGCTCTACAGGGACGCGAGCAGTACTTC. Protein sequence: CSALQGREQYF.

The chain couples TRBV7-2 to TRBJ2-3; tentatively, D is TRBD1 (6 bases). CDR1 SGHTA and CDR2 FQGNSA come from the germline V gene. V was clipped by 2 bases and J by 0 bases, with 12 bases between them. The CDR3 spans 16 residues. CDR3 amino acids: CASSLMWTDSTDTQYF. CDR3 bases: TGTGCCAGCAGCTTAATGTGGACAGATAGCACAGATACGCAGTATTTT.

This clonotype was found a few times. This chain uses TRBV7-2 with TRBJ2-1, with no clear D. Germline V gene sequence: CDR1 SGHTA, CDR2 FQGNSA. The CDR3 runs to 14 residues. Trimming took 3 bases from V and 8 from J, leaving 14 bases between them. The CDR3 bases are TGTGCCAGCAGCTTGATAAGTCGTGAGGATGAGCAGTTCTTC. Protein sequence: CASSLISREDEQFF.

This clonotype was observed a few times. The gene calls are TRBV5-1 and TRBJ2-7; TRBD2 agrees at 11 bases. The V gene's germline CDR1 is SGHRS and CDR2 YFSETQ. J gave up 0 bases and V 2 bases, and 7 bases lay outside the gene matches. The CDR3 covers 17 residues. The CDR3 sequence is CASSFQPLAGGSYEQYF. DNA of the CDR3: TGCGCCAGCAGCTTCCAACCTCTAGCGGGGGGCTCCTACGAGCAGTACTTC.

This chain connects TRBV7-9 to TRBJ2-4; D is perhaps TRBD1 (5 bases). With 2 bases removed from V and 6 bases from J, the gap between germline ends came to 17 bases. CDR1 and CDR2 (germline): SEHNR, FQNEAQ (reference sequence). This CDR3 region has 16 residues. CDR3 coding DNA: TGTGCCAGCAGCTTAAATGAAGTGGGGCTAGTAAACATTCAGTACTTC. The encoded protein is CASSLNEVGLVNIQYF.

V is TRBV20-1 and J is TRBJ2-3, with 7 bases identical to TRBD2. The CDR3 has 14 amino acids. Germline CDR1 DFQATT, CDR2 SNEGSKA (reference sequence). Losses at the gene ends were 6 bases for V and 6 bases for J; bases not matched to a gene: 12. CDR3 coding DNA: TGCAGTGCCACGTGGGGGGGTTCGCTTGATACGCAGTATTTT. It is translated as CSATWGGSLDTQYF.

This clonotype was detected a few times. This chain uses TRBV9 with TRBJ1-2, with D tentatively TRBD1 (5 bases). The CDR3 runs 13 residues. The V gene's germline CDR1 is SGDLS and CDR2 YYNGEE. The V and J ends lost 8 bases and 5 bases respectively, with 16 bases between them. CDR3 sequence: CASEAGQGYGYTF. CDR3 nucleotides: TGTGCCAGTGAGGCTGGGCAGGGTTATGGCTACACCTTC.

The table lists this clonotype with a few counts. The chain recombines TRBV12-3 or TRBV12-4 with TRBJ2-7; no clear D gene. The CDR3 has 13 residues. Deletions cut 6 bases from V and 3 bases from J, with 12 bases between. The CDR3 coding sequence is TGTGCCAGCAGCGCCCCTGGGTTCTACGAGCAGTACTTC. Its translation is CASSAPGFYEQYF.

CDR3 coding DNA: TGTGCCAGCAGTGAGACAGGGGTTAAGTTGGATACGCAGTATTTT. It translates to CASSETGVKLDTQYF. The chain combines TRBV6-4 with TRBJ2-3; 8 bases are a match to TRBD1. The length of the CDR3 is 15 residues. Trimming took 3 bases from V and 6 from J; bases not matched to a gene: 8. From germline, CDR1 is MRHNA and CDR2 SNTAGT.

The chain recombines TRBV20-1 with TRBJ1-5, with 7 nucleotides matching TRBD1. CDR1 DFQATT and CDR2 SNEGSKA come from the germline V gene (reference sequence). The CDR3 has 13 residues. V trimming: 4 bases; J trimming: 7 bases; junction bases outside the gene matches: 7. The CDR3 here is CSAIRAGGQPQHF. The CDR3 DNA is TGCAGTGCTATTCGGGCAGGGGGACAGCCCCAGCATTTT.

CDR3 in amino acids: CASSQQGSATGELFF. The DNA of the CDR3 is TGTGCCAGCAGCCAACAGGGGTCGGCCACCGGGGAGCTGTTTTTT. The chain recombines TRBV11-3 with TRBJ2-2, with 7 bases lining up with TRBD1. Germline V gene data show CDR1 as SGHNT and CDR2 as YENEEA. The CDR3 runs to 15 residues. The V gene end was trimmed by 5 bases and the J gene end by 4 bases; junction bases not matched to a gene: 7.

This chain connects TRBV9 to TRBJ2-1; 10 bases match TRBD2. Germline loops: CDR1 SGDLS, CDR2 YYNGEE. The CDR3 extends over 15 amino acids. With 0 bases clipped from V and 9 bases from J, the junction kept 6 bases outside the gene matches. The CDR3 nucleotides read TGTGCCAGCAGCGTAGACCTAGCGGGGGCCTCTGAGCAGTTCTTC. Translated, it gives CASSVDLAGASEQFF.